The clone carrying this TCR beta chain was counted many times. Via MiXCR, TCRdb re-called the 5' RACE reads, giving one row per CDR3 protein. The sample shows around 70,000 distinct CDR3 sequences, 4% to 6% of them seen only once. The sample originates from a study of neurological immune-mediated disorders. CDR3 length: 14 amino acids. Germline CDR1 is KGHSH and CDR2 is LQKENI. V was pared by 0 bases and J by 5 bases, with 8 bases between. Unsorted libraries were generated from 2 million PBMCs held at -80 degrees C. The chain is built from TRBV18 and TRBJ2-1, with D unresolved. This receptor was obtained from a young man with multiple sclerosis. The sequencing sample was made of PBMCs. CDR3 loop: CASSPPTLHNEQFF. The CDR3, as DNA: TGTGCCAGCTCACCACCGACCCTTCACAATGAGCAGTTCTTC.